The 21 T cell receptor beta chains below come from one sample, sequenced in a study of response to subunit inactivated influenza vaccine. Using its own MiXCR run on the RT-PCR reads, TCRdb lists one record per CDR3 protein. The sample has more than 550,000 distinct CDR3 sequences, 10% to 15% seen once. The specimen comprised PBMCs from blood, sampled on the day of vaccination. These receptors were taken from a middle-aged man who received an inactivated influenza vaccine.

This sequence joins TRBV18 and TRBJ1-2; D gene unclear. The CDR3 spans 12 residues. Germline lookup yields CDR1 KGHSH and CDR2 LQKENI. With 6 bases removed from V and 10 bases from J, the gap between germline ends came to 15 bases. The CDR3 reads CASSKAAGNYTF. In nucleotides, the CDR3 is TGTGCCAGCTCGAAGGCAGCCGGGAACTACACCTTC. Looking up the rest from reference TRBV18 and TRBJ1-2 gives the full variable domain: NAGVMQNPRHLVRRRGQEARLRCSPMKGHSHVYWYRQLPEEGLKFMVYLQKENIIDESGMPKERFSAEFPKEGPSILRIQQVVRGDSAAYFCASSKAAGNYTFGSGTRLTVV.

This clonotype was detected many times. The chain has TRBV12-3 or TRBV12-4 and TRBJ1-2; D perhaps matches TRBD1 (5 bases). The V and J ends lost 5 bases and 8 bases respectively, with 12 bases between them. The CDR3 has 12 residues. The CDR3 DNA reads as TGTGCCAGCAGTGCCGGGACGCGAGGCTACACCTTC. Its protein product is CASSAGTRGYTF.

The V call is TRBV10-3, the J call TRBJ2-7; 7 bases are a match to TRBD1. CDR1 and CDR2 from the germline V gene are ENHRY and SYGVKD. The CDR3 loop spans 14 amino acids. The trim removed 5 bases at V and 3 bases at J, leaving 7 bases unmatched. Here the CDR3 DNA reads TGTGCCATCAGTCCTACCAGGGGGATCTACGAGCAGTACTTC. Its translation: CAISPTRGIYEQYF.

This clonotype appeared a few times. The genes are TRBV6-2 or TRBV6-3 and TRBJ2-7, with 10 positions matching TRBD1. J lost 4 bases, V lost 5 bases, and 5 bases had no gene match. This CDR3 comprises 14 residues. CDR1 and CDR2 (germline): MNHEY, SVGEGT. CDR3 DNA: TGTGCCAGCAGTATCTGGACAGGGGGTTACGAGCAGTACTTC. It codes for CASSIWTGGYEQYF.

This clonotype has only a few counts. The chain employs TRBV6-2 or TRBV6-3 and TRBJ2-7; 9 bases line up with TRBD2. The V gene end was trimmed by 7 bases and the J gene end by 2 bases; junction bases not matched to a gene: 6. CDR1 and CDR2 from the germline V gene are MNHEY and SVGEGT. The CDR3 contains 14 residues. CDR3 in amino acids: CASIATSGPYEQYF. The DNA for the CDR3 is TGTGCCAGCATTGCGACTAGCGGTCCCTACGAGCAGTACTTC.

There are a few counts of this clonotype. J is TRBJ2-1 and V is TRBV7-8; 13 bases line up with TRBD2. Losses at the gene ends were 1 base for V and 7 bases for J; bases not matched to a gene: 4. The CDR3 contains 16 residues. Germline CDR1 SGHVS, CDR2 FQNEAQ. The CDR3 nucleotides read TGTGCCAGCAGCTTAGGGGGACTAGCGGGACAAAATGAGCAGTTCTTC. This gives the protein CASSLGGLAGQNEQFF.

This clonotype was detected only a few times. The V and J genes are TRBV5-6 and TRBJ2-7; possible D gene TRBD2, 6 bases. Germline CDR1 and CDR2: SGHDT and YYEEEE. This CDR3 spans 14 amino acids. Trimming cost V 0 bases and J 3 bases, with 10 bases left between them. The CDR3 protein is CASSLDTGVYEQYF. The CDR3 DNA sequence: TGTGCCAGCAGCTTGGACACGGGGGTCTACGAGCAGTACTTC.

This clonotype was detected a few times. The rearrangement uses TRBV14 and TRBJ1-4; D gene unclear. This CDR3 comprises 12 residues. CDR1 is SGHDN, CDR2 FVKESK, per germline. Trimming removed 0 bases from V and 10 bases from J, with 6 bases in between. CDR3 amino acids: CASSQDQRKLFF. The DNA of the CDR3 is TGTGCCAGCAGCCAAGATCAGAGAAAACTGTTTTTT.

This clonotype was counted many times. The chain combines TRBV5-1 with TRBJ2-3; perhaps D is TRBD1 or TRBD2 (5 bases each). Trimming stripped 5 bases from V and 3 bases from J, with 13 bases between. The CDR3 length is 14 residues. CDR1 and CDR2 (germline): SGHRS, YFSETQ. The CDR3, as DNA: TGCGCCAGCAGGGTGACAGAGGGGACAGATACGCAGTATTTT. Translation: CASRVTEGTDTQYF.

The CDR3 loop reads CASTTRRSTNEKLFF. As DNA, the CDR3 is TGTGCCAGCACAACCCGGAGGTCAACTAATGAAAAACTGTTTTTT. V is TRBV7-9 and J is TRBJ1-4; the D is unclear. V was pared by 7 bases and J by 0 bases, with 12 bases between. Germline lookup yields CDR1 SEHNR and CDR2 FQNEAQ (reference sequence). This CDR3 has 15 residues.

This clonotype was seen a handful of times. The gene calls are TRBV5-1 and TRBJ2-7; no reliable D call. CDR3 length equals 13 residues. The germline V and J ends were trimmed by 0 bases and 4 bases, with 8 bases remaining between them. The germline V gene has CDR1 SGHRS and CDR2 YFSETQ. CDR3: CASSLVAPYEQYF. The CDR3 nucleotides read TGCGCCAGCAGCTTGGTTGCGCCGTACGAGCAGTACTTC.

V is TRBV5-1 and J is TRBJ2-1; D may correspond to TRBD1 or TRBD2 (5 bases each). The V end lost 7 bases, the J end lost 9 bases, and 14 bases lay between the germline ends. The CDR3 runs to 12 residues. CDR1 SGHRS and CDR2 YFSETQ come from the germline V gene. CDR3 protein: CASAWAGTEQFF. Written as DNA, the CDR3 is TGCGCCAGCGCTTGGGCAGGGACTGAGCAGTTCTTC. Drawing the rest from reference TRBV5-1 and TRBJ2-1, the complete variable domain is KAGVTQTPRYLIKTRGQQVTLSCSPISGHRSVSWYQQTPGQGLQFLFEYFSETQRNKGNFPGRFSGRQFSNSRSEMNVSTLELGDSALYLCASAWAGTEQFFGPGTRLTVL.

J is TRBJ2-1 and V is TRBV23-1; 9 bases are shared with TRBD1. TRBV23-1 is designated an ORF whose function remains uncertain. V trimming: 1 base; J trimming: 1 base; junction bases outside the gene matches: 2. The CDR3 is made up of 16 amino acids. The chain's CDR3 is CASSQLTGGSYNEQFF. CDR3 DNA: TGCGCCAGCAGTCAATTGACAGGGGGTTCCTACAATGAGCAGTTCTTC.

This clonotype was seen only a few times. The rearrangement uses TRBV7-6 and TRBJ2-1; 12 bases are a match to TRBD2. The CDR3 runs to 16 residues. Germline CDR1 SGHVS, CDR2 FNYEAQ. V lost 2 bases to trimming and J lost 8 bases; unmatched junction nucleotides: 7. The CDR3 here is CASSLMTSGSLDEQFF. In DNA form, the CDR3 reads TGTGCCAGCAGCTTAATGACTAGCGGGAGTTTGGATGAGCAGTTCTTC.

This clonotype was picked up a small number of times. The rearrangement uses TRBV28 and TRBJ2-7; 8 bases agree with TRBD1. Germline CDR1 reads MDHEN; CDR2 reads SYDVKM. V trimming: 4 bases; J trimming: 0 bases; junction bases outside the gene matches: 8. There are 16 residues in the CDR3. CDR3 nucleotides: TGTGCCAGCAGTTCCACCGGGACAGGCAGCTCCTACGAGCAGTACTTC. This codes for CASSSTGTGSSYEQYF.

The sample holds a few counts of this clonotype. V usage is TRBV7-9 and J usage is TRBJ2-1; D is unclear. V dropped 1 base and J dropped 4 bases, with 8 bases sitting between them. Looked up from germline, CDR1 is SEHNR and CDR2 is FQNEAQ (reference sequence). The CDR3 loop spans 14 amino acids. CDR3 DNA: TGTGCCAGCAGCTTAGAGGCCTTATACAATGAGCAGTTCTTC. This sequence encodes CASSLEALYNEQFF.

V and J are TRBV20-1 and TRBJ1-2, with a weak D call TRBD1 (6 bases). This CDR3 is 15 amino acids long. Germline CDR1 DFQATT, CDR2 SNEGSKA (reference sequence). The V end lost 5 bases, the J end lost 4 bases, and 20 bases lay between the germline ends. The CDR3 DNA sequence: TGCAGTGCTTTGGGGGGGGCAGGGTTGGCCTATGGCTACACCTTC. It encodes CSALGGAGLAYGYTF.

The chain joins TRBV10-3 to TRBJ1-5; 8 bases fit TRBD1. CDR1 ENHRY and CDR2 SYGVKD come from the germline V gene. The V and J ends lost 3 bases and 5 bases, in that order; junction bases with no gene match: 3. The CDR3 sequence is 14 residues long. CDR3 DNA: TGTGCCATCAGTGACTCAGGGGGCGATCAGCCCCAGCATTTT. Protein sequence: CAISDSGGDQPQHF.

This clonotype was observed a few times. This chain joins TRBV9 and TRBJ2-1; no firm D call. V was clipped by 0 bases and J by 3 bases, with 10 bases between them. This CDR3 is 15 amino acids long. In germline, CDR1 is SGDLS, CDR2 YYNGEE. The CDR3 DNA sequence: TGTGCCAGCAGCGTAGCCCCCCGAGACTACAATGAGCAGTTCTTC. Protein: CASSVAPRDYNEQFF. The full variable domain, with the rest looked up from reference TRBV9 and TRBJ2-1, is DSGVTQTPKHLITATGQRVTLRCSPRSGDLSVYWYQQSLDQGLQFLIQYYNGEERAKGNILERFSAQQFPDLHSELNLSSLELGDSALYFCASSVAPRDYNEQFFGPGTRLTVL.

Here the CDR3 DNA reads TGTGCCAGCAGTGACGGGGGGGGGTTCGTCGAGCAGTACTTC. Protein product: CASSDGGGFVEQYF. This chain links TRBV28 with TRBJ2-7; 8 nucleotides line up with TRBD2. The CDR3 runs to 14 residues. The germline gives CDR1 MDHEN, CDR2 SYDVKM. The J segment lost 6 bases and the V segment lost 5 bases, leaving 9 bases of the junction unmatched.

This chain uses TRBV29-1 with TRBJ2-2, with 11 bases aligning to TRBD1. This CDR3 spans 16 amino acids. J lost 3 bases, V lost 1 base, and 4 bases had no gene match. Germline CDR1 and CDR2: SQVTM and ANQGSEA. CDR3 DNA: TGCAGCGTTGAAGTCCGGGACAGGGGGGACACCGGGGAGCTGTTTTTT. Translated, it gives CSVEVRDRGDTGELFF.